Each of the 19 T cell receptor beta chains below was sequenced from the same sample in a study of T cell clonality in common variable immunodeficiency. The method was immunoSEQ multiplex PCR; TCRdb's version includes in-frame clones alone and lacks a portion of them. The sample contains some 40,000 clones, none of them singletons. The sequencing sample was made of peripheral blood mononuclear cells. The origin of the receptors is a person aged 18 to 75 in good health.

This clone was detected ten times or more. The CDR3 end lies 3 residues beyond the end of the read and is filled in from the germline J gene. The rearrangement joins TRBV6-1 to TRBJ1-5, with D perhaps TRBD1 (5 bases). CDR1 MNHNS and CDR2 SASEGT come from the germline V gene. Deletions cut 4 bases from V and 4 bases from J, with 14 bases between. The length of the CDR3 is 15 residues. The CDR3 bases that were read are TGTGCCAGCAGTGGGGGGGATGCGGGGAATCAGCCC. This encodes CASSGGDAGNQP. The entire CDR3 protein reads CASSGGDAGNQPQHF.

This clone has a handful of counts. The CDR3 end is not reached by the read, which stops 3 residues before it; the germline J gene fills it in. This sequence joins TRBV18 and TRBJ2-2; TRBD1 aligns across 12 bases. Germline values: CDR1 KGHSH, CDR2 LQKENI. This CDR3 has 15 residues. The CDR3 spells CASSRSGTGGEKLFF. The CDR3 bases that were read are TGTGCCAGCTCACGGTCCGGGACAGGGGGCGAAAAG. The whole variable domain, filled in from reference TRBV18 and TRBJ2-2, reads NAGVMQNPRHLVRRRGQEARLRCSPMKGHSHVYWYRQLPEEGLKFMVYLQKENIIDESGMPKERFSAEFPKEGPSILRIQQVVRGDSAAYFCASSRSGTGGEKLFFGEGSRLTVL.

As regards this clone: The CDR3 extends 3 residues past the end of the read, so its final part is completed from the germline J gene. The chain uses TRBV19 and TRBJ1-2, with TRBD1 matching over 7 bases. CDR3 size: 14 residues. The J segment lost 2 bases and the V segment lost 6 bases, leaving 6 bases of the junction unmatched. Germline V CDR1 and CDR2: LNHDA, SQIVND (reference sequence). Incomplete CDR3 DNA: TGTGCCAGTAGGGCCCTACAGGGGAACTATGGC. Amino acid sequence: CASRALQGNYG. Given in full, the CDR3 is CASRALQGNYGYTF. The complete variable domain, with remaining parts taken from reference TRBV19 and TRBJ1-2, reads DGGITQSPKYLFRKEGQNVTLSCEQNLNHDAMYWYRQDPGQGLRLIYYSQIVNDFQKGDIAEGYSVSREKKESFPLTVTSAQKNPTAFYLCASRALQGNYGYTFGSGTRLTVV.

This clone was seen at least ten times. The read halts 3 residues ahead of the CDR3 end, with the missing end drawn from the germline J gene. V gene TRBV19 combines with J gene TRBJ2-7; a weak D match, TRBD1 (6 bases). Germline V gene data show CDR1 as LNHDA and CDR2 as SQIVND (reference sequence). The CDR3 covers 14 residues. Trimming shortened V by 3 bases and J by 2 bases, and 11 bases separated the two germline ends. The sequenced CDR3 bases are TGTGCCAGTAGTATTTCCGGGACACCCTACGAG. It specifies CASSISGTPYE. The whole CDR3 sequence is CASSISGTPYEQYF. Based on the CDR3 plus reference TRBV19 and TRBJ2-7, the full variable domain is DGGITQSPKYLFRKEGQNVTLSCEQNLNHDAMYWYRQDPGQGLRLIYYSQIVNDFQKGDIAEGYSVSREKKESFPLTVTSAQKNPTAFYLCASSISGTPYEQYFGPGTRLTVT.

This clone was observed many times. CDR3 residues: CAISFSGGEETQYF. The sequenced CDR3 bases are TGTGCCATCAGCTTTAGCGGGGGGGAAGAGACC. The chain links TRBV10-3 to TRBJ2-5, with TRBD2 matching 11 bases. The read terminates 3 residues ahead of where the CDR3 ends, so the germline J gene completes it. J lost 3 bases, V lost 6 bases, and 3 bases had no gene match. This CDR3 comprises 14 residues. CDR1 is ENHRY, CDR2 SYGVKD, per germline.

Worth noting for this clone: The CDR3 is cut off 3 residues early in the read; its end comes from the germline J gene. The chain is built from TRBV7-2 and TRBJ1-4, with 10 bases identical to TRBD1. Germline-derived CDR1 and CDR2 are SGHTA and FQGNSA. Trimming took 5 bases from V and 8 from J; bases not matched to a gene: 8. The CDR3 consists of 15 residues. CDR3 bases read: TGTGCCAGCAGCCAAGATCGGGGACAGGGGGAAAAA. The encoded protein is CASSQDRGQGEK. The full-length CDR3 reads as CASSQDRGQGEKLFF.

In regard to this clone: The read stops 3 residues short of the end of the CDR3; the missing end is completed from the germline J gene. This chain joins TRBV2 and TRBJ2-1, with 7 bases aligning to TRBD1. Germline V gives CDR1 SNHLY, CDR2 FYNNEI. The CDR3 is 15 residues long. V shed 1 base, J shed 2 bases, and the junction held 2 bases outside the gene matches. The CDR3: CASSEGTGTYNEQFF. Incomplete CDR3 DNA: TGTGCCAGCAGTGAAGGGACAGGAACCTACAATGAG.

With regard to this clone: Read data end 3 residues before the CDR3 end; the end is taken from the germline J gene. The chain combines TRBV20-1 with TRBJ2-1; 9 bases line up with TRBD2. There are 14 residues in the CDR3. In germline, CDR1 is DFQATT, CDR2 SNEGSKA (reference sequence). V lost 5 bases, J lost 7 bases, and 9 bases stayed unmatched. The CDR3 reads CSAERLAEPNEQFF. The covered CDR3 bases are TGCAGTGCTGAAAGACTAGCGGAGCCAAATGAG.

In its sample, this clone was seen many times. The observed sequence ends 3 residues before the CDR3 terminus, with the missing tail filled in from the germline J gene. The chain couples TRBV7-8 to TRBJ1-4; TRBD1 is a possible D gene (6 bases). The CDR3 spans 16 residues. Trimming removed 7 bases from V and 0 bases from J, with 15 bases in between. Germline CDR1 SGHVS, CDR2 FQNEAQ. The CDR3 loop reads CASIPDRRSTNEKLFF. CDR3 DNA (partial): TGTGCCAGCATCCCCGACAGGCGCTCAACTAATGAAAAA.

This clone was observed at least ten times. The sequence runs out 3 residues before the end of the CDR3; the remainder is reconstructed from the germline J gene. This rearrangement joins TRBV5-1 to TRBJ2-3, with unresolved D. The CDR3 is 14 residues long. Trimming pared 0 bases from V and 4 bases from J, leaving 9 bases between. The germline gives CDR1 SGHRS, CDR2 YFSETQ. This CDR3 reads CASSLGPLADTQYF. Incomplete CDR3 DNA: TGCGCCAGCAGCTTGGGGCCGCTCGCAGATACG.

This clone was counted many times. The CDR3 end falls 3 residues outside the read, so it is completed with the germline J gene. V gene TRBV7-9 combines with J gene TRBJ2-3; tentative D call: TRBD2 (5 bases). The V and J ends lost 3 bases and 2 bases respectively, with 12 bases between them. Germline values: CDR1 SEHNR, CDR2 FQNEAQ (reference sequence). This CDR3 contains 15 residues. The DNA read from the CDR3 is TGTGCCAGCAGCTTGATGGCTAGCCTCACAGATACG. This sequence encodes CASSLMASLTDT. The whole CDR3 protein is CASSLMASLTDTQYF.

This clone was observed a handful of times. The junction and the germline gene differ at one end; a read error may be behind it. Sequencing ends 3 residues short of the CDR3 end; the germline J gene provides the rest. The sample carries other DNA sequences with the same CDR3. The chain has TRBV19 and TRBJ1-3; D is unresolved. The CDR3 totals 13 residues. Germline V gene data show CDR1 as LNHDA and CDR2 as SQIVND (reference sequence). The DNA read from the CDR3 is TGTGCCACCCACCACGGGTCTGGAAACACG. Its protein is CATHHGSGNT. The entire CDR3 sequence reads CATHHGSGNTIYF. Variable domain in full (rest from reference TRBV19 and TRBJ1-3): DGGITQSPKYLFRKEGQNVTLSCEQNLNHDAMYWYRQDPGQGLRLIYYSQIVNDFQKGDIAEGYSVSREKKESFPLTVTSAQKNPTAFYLCATHHGSGNTIYFGEGSWLTVV.

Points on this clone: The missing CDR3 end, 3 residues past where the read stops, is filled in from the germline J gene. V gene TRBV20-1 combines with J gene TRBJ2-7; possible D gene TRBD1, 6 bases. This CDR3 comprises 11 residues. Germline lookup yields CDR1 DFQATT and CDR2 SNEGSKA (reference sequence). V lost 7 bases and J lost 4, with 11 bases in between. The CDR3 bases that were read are TGCAGTGTCGATGGACAGTACGAG. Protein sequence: CSVDGQYE. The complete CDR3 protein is CSVDGQYEQYF.

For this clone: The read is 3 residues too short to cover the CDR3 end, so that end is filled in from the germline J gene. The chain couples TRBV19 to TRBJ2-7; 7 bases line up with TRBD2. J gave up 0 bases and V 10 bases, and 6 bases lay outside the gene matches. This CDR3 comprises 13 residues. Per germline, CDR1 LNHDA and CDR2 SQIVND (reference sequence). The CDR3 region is CATLGGSSYEQYF. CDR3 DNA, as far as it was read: TGTGCCACCCTCGGCGGGAGCTCCTACGAG.

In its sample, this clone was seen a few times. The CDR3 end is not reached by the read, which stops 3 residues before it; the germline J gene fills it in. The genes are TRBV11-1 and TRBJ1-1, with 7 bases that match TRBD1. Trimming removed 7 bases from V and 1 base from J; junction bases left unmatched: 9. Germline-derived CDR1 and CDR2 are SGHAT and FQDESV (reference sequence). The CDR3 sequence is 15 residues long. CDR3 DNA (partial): TGTGCCAGCACCCCCGGAGAGGGGGCGAACACTGAA. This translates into CASTPGEGANTE. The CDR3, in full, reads CASTPGEGANTEAFF.

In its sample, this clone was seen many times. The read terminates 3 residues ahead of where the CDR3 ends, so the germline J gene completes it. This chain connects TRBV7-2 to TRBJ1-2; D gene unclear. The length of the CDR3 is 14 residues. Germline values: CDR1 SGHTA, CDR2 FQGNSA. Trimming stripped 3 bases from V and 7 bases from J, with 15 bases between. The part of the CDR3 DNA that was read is TGTGCCAGCAGCTTCGGCGGCGAGGCAAGTGGC. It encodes CASSFGGEASG. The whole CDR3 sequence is CASSFGGEASGYTF. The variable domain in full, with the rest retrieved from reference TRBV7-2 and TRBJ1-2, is GAGVSQSPSNKVTEKGKDVELRCDPISGHTALYWYRQSLGQGLEFLIYFQGNSAPDKSGLPSDRFSAERTGGSVSTLTIQRTQQEDSAVYLCASSFGGEASGYTFGSGTRLTVV.

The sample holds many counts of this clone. The CDR3 here is CASVPDRANYGYTF. The CDR3 DNA, read in part, is TGTGCCAGCGTCCCGGACAGGGCTAACTATGGC. This chain uses TRBV5-4 with TRBJ1-2, with 8 positions matching TRBD1. Sequencing ends 3 residues short of the CDR3 end; the germline J gene provides the rest. Germline values: CDR1 SGHNT, CDR2 YYREEE (reference sequence). Trimming at V came to 7 bases and at J to 0 bases, leaving 5 bases not matched to a gene. The CDR3 runs to 14 residues. Full variable domain (outside the CDR3, taken from reference TRBV5-4 and TRBJ1-2): ETGVTQSPTHLIKTRGQQVTLRCSSQSGHNTVSWYQQALGQGPQFIFQYYREEENGRGNFPPRFSGLQFPNYSSELNVNALELDDSALYLCASVPDRANYGYTFGSGTRLTVV.

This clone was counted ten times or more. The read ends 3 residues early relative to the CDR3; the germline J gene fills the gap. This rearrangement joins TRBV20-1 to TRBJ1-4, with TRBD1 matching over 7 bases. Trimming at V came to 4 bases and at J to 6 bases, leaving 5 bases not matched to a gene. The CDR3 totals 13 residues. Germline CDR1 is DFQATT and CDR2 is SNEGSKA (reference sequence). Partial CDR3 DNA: TGCAGTGCTATTGGGACAGAAGATGAAAAA. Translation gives CSAIGTEDEK. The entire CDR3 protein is CSAIGTEDEKLFF.

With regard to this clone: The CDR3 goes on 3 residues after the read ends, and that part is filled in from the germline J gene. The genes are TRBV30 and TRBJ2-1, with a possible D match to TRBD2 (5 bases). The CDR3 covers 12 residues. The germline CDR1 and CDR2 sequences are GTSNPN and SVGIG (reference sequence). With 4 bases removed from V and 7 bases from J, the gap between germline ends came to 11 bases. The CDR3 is CAWTEGRNEQFF. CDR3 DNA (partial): TGTGCCTGGACCGAGGGTAGGAATGAG.